This TCR beta chain derives from a study of cytomegalovirus exposure and HLA in healthy donors. Study in general: Approximately 85 million unique TCRs from HLA-typed donors were held in an early release of data.

The PCR contained 60 Vbeta and 13 Jbeta primers. TCRdb's copy holds only in-frame clones and misses some; the assay was immunoSEQ multiplex PCR. The sample records some 150,000 clones, about 74% being singletons. Study observations and caveats: In a later analysis, across HLA loci, associated TCR counts were highest for DRB1, lowest for HLA-C. Based on reports, TCR beta sequences accurately predicted HLA-A and HLA-B alleles for most subjects.

About this clone: Its antigen remains unidentified.

The V gene end was trimmed by 6 bases and the J gene end by 0 bases; junction bases not matched to a gene: 8. Germline assignment: CDR1 MNHNY and CDR2 SVGAGI (reference sequence). The CDR3 loop spans 16 amino acids. V usage is TRBV6-6 and J usage is TRBJ1-3; TRBD1 matches 7 bases. The source material was PBMCs. The origin of this receptor is a man younger than 35 in good health and CMV-seropositive. The CDR3 loop reads CASSLGQVYSGNTIYF. CDR3 DNA sequence: TGTGCCAGCAGCCTTGGACAGGTTTACTCTGGAAACACCATATATTTT.